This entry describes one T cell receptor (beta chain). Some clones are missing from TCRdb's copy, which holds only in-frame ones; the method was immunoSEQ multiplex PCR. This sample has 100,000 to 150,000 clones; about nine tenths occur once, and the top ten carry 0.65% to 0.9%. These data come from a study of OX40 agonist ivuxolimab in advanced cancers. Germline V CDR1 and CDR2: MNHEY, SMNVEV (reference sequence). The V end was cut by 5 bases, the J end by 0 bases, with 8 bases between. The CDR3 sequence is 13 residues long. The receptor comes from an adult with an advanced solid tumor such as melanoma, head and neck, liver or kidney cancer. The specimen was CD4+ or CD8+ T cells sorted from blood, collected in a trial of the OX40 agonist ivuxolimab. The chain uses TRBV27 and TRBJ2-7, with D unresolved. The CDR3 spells CASSTPSSYEQYF. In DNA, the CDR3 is TGTGCCAGCAGTACCCCGAGCTCCTACGAGCAGTACTTC.